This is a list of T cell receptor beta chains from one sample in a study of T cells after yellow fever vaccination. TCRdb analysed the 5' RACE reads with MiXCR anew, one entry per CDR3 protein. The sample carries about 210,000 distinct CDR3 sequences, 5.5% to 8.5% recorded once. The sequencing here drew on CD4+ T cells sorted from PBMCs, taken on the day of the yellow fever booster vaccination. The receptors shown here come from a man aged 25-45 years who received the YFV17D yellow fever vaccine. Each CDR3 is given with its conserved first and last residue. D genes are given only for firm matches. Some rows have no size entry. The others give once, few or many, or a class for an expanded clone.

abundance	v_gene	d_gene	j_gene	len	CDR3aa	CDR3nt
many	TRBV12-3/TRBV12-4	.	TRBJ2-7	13	CASSLQSSYEQYF	TGTGCCAGCAGTTTGCAGAGCTCCTACGAGCAGTACTTC
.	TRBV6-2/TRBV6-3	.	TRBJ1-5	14	CASSYPGGTEPQHF	TGTGCCAGCAGTTACCCGGGGGGTACGGAGCCCCAGCATTTT
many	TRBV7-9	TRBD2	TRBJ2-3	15	CASSLTSGSTDTQYF	TGCGCCAGCAGCTTGACTAGCGGTAGCACAGATACGCAGTATTTT
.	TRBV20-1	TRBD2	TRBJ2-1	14	CSARGPGGPHEQFF	TGCAGTGCCCGGGGACCGGGAGGGCCCCACGAGCAGTTCTTC
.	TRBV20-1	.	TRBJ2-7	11	CSAGGPYEQYF	TGCAGTGCCGGAGGACCCTACGAGCAGTACTTC
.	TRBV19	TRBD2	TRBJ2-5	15	CASSSTPGGSETQYF	TGTGCCAGTAGTTCTACCCCGGGGGGGTCTGAGACCCAGTACTTC
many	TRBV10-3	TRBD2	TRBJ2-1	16	CAISVSNSGGGNEQFF	TGTGCCATCAGTGTAAGCAATAGCGGGGGGGGAAATGAGCAGTTCTTC
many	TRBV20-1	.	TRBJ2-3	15	CSAGPPGPRTDTQYF	TGCAGTGCTGGCCCCCCTGGGCCTCGCACAGATACGCAGTATTTT
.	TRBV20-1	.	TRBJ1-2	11	CSASYGEGYTF	TGCAGTGCTAGTTACGGGGAAGGCTACACCTTC
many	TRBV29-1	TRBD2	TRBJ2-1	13	CSAGTSGKNEQFF	TGCAGCGCCGGGACTAGCGGGAAAAATGAGCAGTTCTTC
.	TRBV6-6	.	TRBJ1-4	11	CASSTQFELFF	TGTGCCAGCAGTACCCAGTTTGAACTGTTTTTT
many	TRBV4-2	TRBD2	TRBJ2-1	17	CASSQESGSSGGNEQFF	TGTGCCAGCAGCCAAGAAAGCGGGTCTAGCGGGGGCAATGAGCAGTTCTTC
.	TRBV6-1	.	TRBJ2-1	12	CASSLSSYEQFF	TGTGCCAGCAGCCTTAGTAGCTATGAGCAGTTCTTC
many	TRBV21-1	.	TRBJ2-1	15	CASTARDTNLHEQFF	TGTGCCAGCACCGCCCGGGACACGAACCTCCATGAGCAGTTCTTC
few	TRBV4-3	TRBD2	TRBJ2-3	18	CASSQDGGLAGSTDTQYF	TGCGCCAGCAGCCAAGACGGGGGACTAGCGGGATCCACAGATACGCAGTATTTT
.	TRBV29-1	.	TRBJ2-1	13	CSVVAKGGNEQFF	TGCAGCGTTGTCGCGAAGGGTGGAAATGAGCAGTTCTTC
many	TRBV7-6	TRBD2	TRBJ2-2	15	CASSKAGLNTGELFF	TGTGCCAGCAGCAAAGCGGGACTAAACACCGGGGAGCTGTTTTTT
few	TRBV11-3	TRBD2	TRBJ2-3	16	CASSTGLAGAIDTQYF	TGTGCCAGCAGCACCGGACTAGCGGGAGCTATAGATACGCAGTATTTT
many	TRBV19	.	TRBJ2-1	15	CASSARVAGQNEQFF	TGTGCCAGTAGTGCCAGGGTAGCGGGACAGAATGAGCAGTTCTTC
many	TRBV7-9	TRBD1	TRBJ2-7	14	CASSSDRGKNEQYF	TGTGCCAGCAGCTCGGACAGGGGGAAGAACGAGCAGTACTTC
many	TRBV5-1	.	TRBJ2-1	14	CARGQQRFYNEQFF	TGCGCCAGGGGTCAACAGCGGTTTTACAATGAGCAGTTCTTC
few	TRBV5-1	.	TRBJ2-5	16	CASSLGTLGIQETQYF	TGCGCCAGCAGCTTGGGGACATTGGGGATCCAAGAGACCCAGTACTTC
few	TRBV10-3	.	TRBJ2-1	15	CAISGERALYNEQFF	TGTGCCATCAGTGGAGAACGGGCCCTATACAATGAGCAGTTCTTC
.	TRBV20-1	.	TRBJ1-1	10	CSAIQREAFF	TGCAGTGCGATACAACGTGAAGCTTTCTTT
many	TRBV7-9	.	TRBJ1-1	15	CASSLAGATFTEAFF	TGTGCCAGCAGTTTGGCGGGGGCTACATTCACTGAAGCTTTCTTT
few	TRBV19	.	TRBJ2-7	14	CASTPPGAVDEQYF	TGTGCCAGTACCCCCCCTGGGGCGGTCGACGAGCAGTACTTC
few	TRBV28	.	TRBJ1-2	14	CASSPPGVNYGYTF	TGTGCCAGCAGCCCCCCCGGGGTTAACTATGGCTACACCTTC
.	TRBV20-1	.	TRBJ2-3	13	CSAARTDTDTQYF	TGCAGTGCCGCGAGAACTGATACAGATACGCAGTATTTT
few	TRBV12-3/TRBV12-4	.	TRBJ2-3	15	CASSPVRSSTDTQYF	TGTGCCAGCAGCCCAGTCCGATCTAGCACAGATACGCAGTATTTT
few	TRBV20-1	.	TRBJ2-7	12	CSASPLGYEQYF	TGCAGTGCTAGTCCCCTAGGCTACGAGCAGTACTTC
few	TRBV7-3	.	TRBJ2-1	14	CASSLFGTSGEQFF	TGTGCCAGCAGCTTATTCGGGACCTCAGGTGAGCAGTTCTTC
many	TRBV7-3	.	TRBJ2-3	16	CASSLPSSGGTDTQYF	TGTGCCAGCAGCTTACCGTCCAGCGGAGGCACAGATACGCAGTATTTT
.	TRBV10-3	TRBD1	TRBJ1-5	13	CAITGQINQPQHF	TGTGCCATCACGGGACAGATCAATCAGCCCCAGCATTTT
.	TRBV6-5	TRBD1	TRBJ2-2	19	CASSYGRVVQGATTGELFF	TGTGCCAGCAGTTACGGAAGGGTGGTACAGGGGGCGACCACCGGGGAGCTGTTTTTT
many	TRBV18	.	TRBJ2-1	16	CASSPYGASVYNEQFF	TGTGCCAGCTCACCCTATGGGGCTAGCGTCTACAATGAGCAGTTCTTC
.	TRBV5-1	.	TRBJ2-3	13	CASSLLLGDTQYF	TGCGCCAGCAGCCTCTTATTAGGAGATACGCAGTATTTT
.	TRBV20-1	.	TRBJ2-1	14	CSAKDPTRNNEQFF	TGCAGTGCTAAAGACCCAACTCGGAACAATGAGCAGTTCTTC
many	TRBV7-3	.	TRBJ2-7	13	CASSSVPGYEQYF	TGTGCCAGCAGTTCCGTCCCCGGGTACGAGCAGTACTTC
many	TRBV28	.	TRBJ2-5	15	CASRPPRGTQETQYF	TGTGCCAGCAGACCTCCCCGGGGGACCCAAGAGACCCAGTACTTC
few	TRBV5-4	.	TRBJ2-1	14	CASSQLSSYNEQFF	TGTGCCAGCAGCCAATTGAGTTCCTACAATGAGCAGTTCTTC
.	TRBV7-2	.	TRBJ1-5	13	CASAQGSNQPQHF	TGTGCCTCTGCTCAGGGTAGCAATCAGCCCCAGCATTTT
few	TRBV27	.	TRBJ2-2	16	CASSRPSGPNTGELFF	TGTGCCAGCAGCCGACCTTCGGGCCCGAACACCGGGGAGCTGTTTTTT
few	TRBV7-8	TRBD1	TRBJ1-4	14	CASSQQGANEKLFF	TGTGCCAGCAGCCAACAGGGGGCGAATGAAAAACTGTTTTTT
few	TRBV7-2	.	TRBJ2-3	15	CASSALGTGVDTQYF	TGTGCCAGCAGCGCCCTGGGTACGGGAGTAGATACGCAGTATTTT
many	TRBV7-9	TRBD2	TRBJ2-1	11	CASSPTGLAVF	TGTGCCAGCAGCCCGACGGGACTAGCTGTCTTC
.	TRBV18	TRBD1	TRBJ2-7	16	CASSPPDRGGRDEQYF	TGTGCCAGCTCACCACCGGACAGGGGTGGTCGGGACGAGCAGTACTTC
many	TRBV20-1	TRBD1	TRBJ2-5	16	CSARDLARGNQETQYF	TGCAGTGCTAGAGATCTGGCCAGGGGGAACCAAGAGACCCAGTACTTC
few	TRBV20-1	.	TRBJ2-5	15	CSASRSGLSGETQYF	TGCAGTGCCAGCCGGTCCGGTCTCTCGGGAGAGACCCAGTACTTC
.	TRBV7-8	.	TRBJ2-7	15	CASSSGAPGVHEQYF	TGTGCCAGCAGCTCGGGGGCCCCTGGCGTCCACGAGCAGTACTTC
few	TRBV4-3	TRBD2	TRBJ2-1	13	CASSQERTSGRFF	TGCGCCAGCAGCCAAGAACGGACTAGCGGCCGGTTCTTC